These T cell receptor beta chains were read from a single sample in a study of vaccination and CD4 T cells after COVID-19. TCRdb independently ran MiXCR on the PCR reads; one entry per CDR3 protein. The sample lists approximately 14,000 distinct CDR3 sequences; around half were seen once. No antigens are known for them. Specimen: CD4+ T cells from blood, cultured in vitro, collected before SARS-CoV-2 vaccination. Receptors were obtained from a human donor who had recovered from COVID-19. Both conserved end residues are part of each CDR3. A D gene is named only where the DNA matches it firmly. Only part of the rows carry a size: once, few, many, or a class if the clone is expanded.

v_call	d_call	clone_size	j_call	cdr3_nt	cdr3_aa
TRBV20-1	TRBD2	-	TRBJ2-7	TGCAGTGCTAGAATAGCGGGAGGGCCGGCCGGCGAGCAGTACTTC	CSARIAGGPAGEQYF
TRBV12-3/TRBV12-4	-	-	TRBJ2-6	TGTGCCAGCAGTTTGATCAGCTCTGGGGCCAACGTCCTGACTTTC	CASSLISSGANVLTF
TRBV2	-	once	TRBJ2-1	TGTGCCAGCAGTGAATTAGCGTCTAGCTCCTACAATGAGCAGTTCTTC	CASSELASSSYNEQFF
TRBV20-1	TRBD1	-	TRBJ1-2	TGCAGTGCTCCCGCGAGACAGGGTATGGAGTCCTATGGCTACACCTTC	CSAPARQGMESYGYTF
TRBV20-1	-	few	TRBJ1-1	TGCAGTGCTATCCAGCGGGGGAGTCTGAGGAACACTGAAGCTTTCTTT	CSAIQRGSLRNTEAFF
TRBV5-1	TRBD2	-	TRBJ2-7	TGCGCCAGCAGCTTGGACCCCGGGAGGGCCTGGGAGCAGTACTTC	CASSLDPGRAWEQYF
TRBV10-3	TRBD2	-	TRBJ2-5	TGTGCCATCTCCCGTGCCGGGACTAGCGGGAGGGCTGGGGAGACCCAGTACTTC	CAISRAGTSGRAGETQYF
TRBV4-3	TRBD1	-	TRBJ1-2	TGCGCCAGCAGCCAAGATGGGACAGGGGCGTACTATGGCTACACCTTC	CASSQDGTGAYYGYTF
TRBV11-3	TRBD2	-	TRBJ2-7	TGTGCCAGCAGCTTAGGCCGACTAGCGGGAGCGGAAGAGCAGTACTTC	CASSLGRLAGAEEQYF
TRBV23-1	TRBD2	-	TRBJ2-1	TGCGCCAGCAGTCATCCCCTTCTGCTAACTAGCGGGAGAATTGATGAGCAGTTCTTC	CASSHPLLLTSGRIDEQFF
TRBV28	-	-	TRBJ1-1	TGTGCCACCTCAAGGCTTTCCCTCCAGGGGAGCATGAACACTGAAGCTTTCTTT	CATSRLSLQGSMNTEAFF
TRBV6-1	-	few	TRBJ2-7	TGTGCCAGCAGCGACCGGTGGACAGTTGGGGAGCAGTACTTC	CASSDRWTVGEQYF
TRBV6-2/TRBV6-3	TRBD2	-	TRBJ2-1	TGTGCCAGCAGCCGCCTAGCGGACAATGAGCAGTTCTTC	CASSRLADNEQFF